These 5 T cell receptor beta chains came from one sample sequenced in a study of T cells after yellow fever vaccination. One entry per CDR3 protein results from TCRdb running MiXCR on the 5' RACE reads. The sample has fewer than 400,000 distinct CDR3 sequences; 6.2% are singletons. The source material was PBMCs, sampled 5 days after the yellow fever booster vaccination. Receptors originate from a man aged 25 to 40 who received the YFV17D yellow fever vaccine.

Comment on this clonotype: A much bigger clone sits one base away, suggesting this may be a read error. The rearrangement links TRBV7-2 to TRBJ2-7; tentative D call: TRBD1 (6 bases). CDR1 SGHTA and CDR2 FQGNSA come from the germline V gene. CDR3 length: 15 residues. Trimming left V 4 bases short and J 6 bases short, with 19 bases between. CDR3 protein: CASSSLDRRGTEQYF. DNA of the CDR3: TGTGCCAGCAGCTCCCTTGACAGGCGAGGAACCGAGCAGTACTTC. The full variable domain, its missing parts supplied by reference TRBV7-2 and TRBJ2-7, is GAGVSQSPSNKVTEKGKDVELRCDPISGHTALYWYRQSLGQGLEFLIYFQGNSAPDKSGLPSDRFSAERTGGSVSTLTIQRTQQEDSAVYLCASSSLDRRGTEQYFGPGTRLTVT.

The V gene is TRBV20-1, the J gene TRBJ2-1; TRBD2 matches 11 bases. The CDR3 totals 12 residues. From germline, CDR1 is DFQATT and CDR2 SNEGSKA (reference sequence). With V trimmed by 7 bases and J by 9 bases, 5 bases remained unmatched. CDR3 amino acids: CSVTSGSSEQFF. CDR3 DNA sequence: TGCAGTGTTACTAGCGGGAGCTCTGAGCAGTTCTTC.

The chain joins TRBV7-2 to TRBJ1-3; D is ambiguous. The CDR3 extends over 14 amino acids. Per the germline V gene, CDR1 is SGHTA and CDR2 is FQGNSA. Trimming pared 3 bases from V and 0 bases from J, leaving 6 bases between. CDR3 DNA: TGTGCCAGCAGCTTCCCCATCTCTGGAAACACCATATATTTT. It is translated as CASSFPISGNTIYF.

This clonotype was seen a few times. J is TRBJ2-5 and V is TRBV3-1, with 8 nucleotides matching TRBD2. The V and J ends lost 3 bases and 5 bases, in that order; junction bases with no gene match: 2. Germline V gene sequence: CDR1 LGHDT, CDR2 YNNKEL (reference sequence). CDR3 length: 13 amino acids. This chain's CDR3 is CASSQSGSETQYF. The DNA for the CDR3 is TGTGCCAGCAGCCAGAGCGGGAGTGAGACCCAGTACTTC.

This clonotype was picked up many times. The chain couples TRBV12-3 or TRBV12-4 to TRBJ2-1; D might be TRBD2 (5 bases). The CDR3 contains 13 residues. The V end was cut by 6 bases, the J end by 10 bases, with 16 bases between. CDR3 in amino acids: CASSSGLSGEQFF. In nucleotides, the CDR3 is TGTGCCAGCAGCTCCGGACTCTCGGGGGAGCAGTTCTTC.